These T cell receptor beta chains were read from a single sample in a study of control samples from healthy donors and cancer patients. The assay was immunoSEQ multiplex PCR, and TCRdb's table has in-frame clones only and misses some. The sample records 150,000 to 200,000 clones, over 85% being singletons. The sequenced sample consisted of blood. Receptors originate from a young man in good health. Both conserved end residues are part of each CDR3. A D gene is named only where the DNA matches it firmly. Only some rows state a clone size, as once, few, many or a class for expanded clones.

v_gene: TRBV7-9; d_gene: -; abundance: -; j_gene: TRBJ2-7; CDR3nt: TGTGCCAGCAGCTTGACTGGGCGGGTCTCCGAGCAGTACTTC; CDR3aa: CASSLTGRVSEQYF
v_gene: TRBV10-3; d_gene: TRBD1; abundance: -; j_gene: TRBJ1-2; CDR3nt: TGTGCCATCAGTGAGTCTGGGAGACAGGGACTCCTCGGCTACACCTTC; CDR3aa: CAISESGRQGLLGYTF
v_gene: TRBV9; d_gene: -; abundance: -; j_gene: TRBJ1-2; CDR3nt: TGTGCCAGCAGCGAGAGCGAAGCCCGTGGTAACTATGGCTACACCTTC; CDR3aa: CASSESEARGNYGYTF
v_gene: TRBV30; d_gene: TRBD2; abundance: -; j_gene: TRBJ2-1; CDR3nt: TGTGCCTGGAGAGGACTAGCGGGAGCTGAGCAGTTCTTC; CDR3aa: CAWRGLAGAEQFF
v_gene: TRBV6-6; d_gene: -; abundance: -; j_gene: TRBJ1-1; CDR3nt: TGTGCCAGCAGGGACGGCTTAAACACTGAAGCTTTCTTT; CDR3aa: CASRDGLNTEAFF
v_gene: TRBV5-1; d_gene: -; abundance: once; j_gene: TRBJ2-7; CDR3nt: TGCGCCAGCAGTCAAGACAAGGGGGACGAGCAGTACTTC; CDR3aa: CASSQDKGDEQYF
v_gene: TRBV10-3; d_gene: -; abundance: -; j_gene: TRBJ1-4; CDR3nt: TGTGCCATCAGTGAGTCAGGATCTAATGAAAAACTGTTTTTT; CDR3aa: CAISESGSNEKLFF
v_gene: TRBV6-2/TRBV6-3; d_gene: TRBD2; abundance: -; j_gene: TRBJ2-1; CDR3nt: TGTGCCAGCAGTTACGAGCGGGGGGGGCGGAATGAGCAGTTCTTC; CDR3aa: CASSYERGGRNEQFF
v_gene: TRBV5-4; d_gene: TRBD1; abundance: -; j_gene: TRBJ2-2; CDR3nt: TGTGCCAGCAGCCCTGGGACAGTCAACACCGGGGAGCTGTTTTTT; CDR3aa: CASSPGTVNTGELFF
v_gene: TRBV7-8; d_gene: -; abundance: -; j_gene: TRBJ2-2; CDR3nt: TGTGCCAGCAGTTCCCAGGGGAAGGGGGAGCTGTTTTTT; CDR3aa: CASSSQGKGELFF
v_gene: TRBV6-5; d_gene: -; abundance: -; j_gene: TRBJ1-5; CDR3nt: TGTGCCAGCTCTCCGTTGCCTAATCAGCCCCAGCATTTT; CDR3aa: CASSPLPNQPQHF
v_gene: TRBV5-1; d_gene: -; abundance: -; j_gene: TRBJ1-4; CDR3nt: TGCGCCAGCAGCCCGACATCCCCGGGGCGAGGGGAAAAACTGTTTTTT; CDR3aa: CASSPTSPGRGEKLFF
v_gene: TRBV27; d_gene: TRBD1; abundance: -; j_gene: TRBJ1-2; CDR3nt: TGTGCCAGCAGCCTGACAGGGGGCGCAGGAAACTATGGCTACACCTTC; CDR3aa: CASSLTGGAGNYGYTF
v_gene: TRBV19; d_gene: -; abundance: -; j_gene: TRBJ1-1; CDR3nt: TGTGCCAGTAGTATAGGGGGGGACGGCACTGAAGCTTTCTTT; CDR3aa: CASSIGGDGTEAFF
v_gene: TRBV6-5; d_gene: -; abundance: -; j_gene: TRBJ1-1; CDR3nt: TGTGCCAGCACGGAGACAGGGAACACTGAAGCTTTCTTT; CDR3aa: CASTETGNTEAFF
v_gene: TRBV9; d_gene: -; abundance: -; j_gene: TRBJ2-2; CDR3nt: TGTGCCAGCAGCCCCCCATCCGGGAGAGAGAACACCGGGGAGCTGTTTTTT; CDR3aa: CASSPPSGRENTGELFF
v_gene: TRBV30; d_gene: -; abundance: -; j_gene: TRBJ1-6; CDR3nt: TGTGCCTGGAGTGTAATTGGGCAGGGCTCCCACTTT; CDR3aa: CAWSVIGQGSHF
v_gene: TRBV5-1; d_gene: TRBD1; abundance: -; j_gene: TRBJ2-4; CDR3nt: TGCGCCAGCAGCTTGGGCCCTCGGACAGGGAAAAACATTCAGTACTTC; CDR3aa: CASSLGPRTGKNIQYF
v_gene: TRBV18; d_gene: -; abundance: -; j_gene: TRBJ1-2; CDR3nt: TGTGCCAGCTCACCGGGGACGGGCCCCTGGGGCTACACCTTC; CDR3aa: CASSPGTGPWGYTF
v_gene: TRBV25-1; d_gene: -; abundance: -; j_gene: TRBJ2-3; CDR3nt: TGTGCCAGCAGTGTTGGGGCAGATACGCAGTATTTT; CDR3aa: CASSVGADTQYF
v_gene: TRBV5-5; d_gene: -; abundance: -; j_gene: TRBJ1-2; CDR3nt: TGTGCCAGCAGCTTTGGTGTGGGTATCGGGGACGGCTACACCTTC; CDR3aa: CASSFGVGIGDGYTF
v_gene: TRBV6-2/TRBV6-3; d_gene: TRBD2; abundance: -; j_gene: TRBJ2-5; CDR3nt: TGTGCCAGCAGTAATCCCCGACTAGCTCAAGAGACCCAGTACTTC; CDR3aa: CASSNPRLAQETQYF
v_gene: TRBV3-1/TRBV3-2; d_gene: TRBD2; abundance: -; j_gene: TRBJ2-7; CDR3nt: TGTGCCAGCAGCCAAGTTACTAGCGGAGGACTAGAGCAGTACTTC; CDR3aa: CASSQVTSGGLEQYF
v_gene: TRBV5-6; d_gene: TRBD1; abundance: -; j_gene: TRBJ2-2; CDR3nt: TGTGCCAGCAGCTCGGACAGGGGGAAAACCGGGGAGCTGTTTTTT; CDR3aa: CASSSDRGKTGELFF
v_gene: TRBV3-1/TRBV3-2; d_gene: TRBD2; abundance: -; j_gene: TRBJ2-7; CDR3nt: TGTGCCAGCAGCCCTACCTTTAGTAGCGGGAGCTACGAGCAGTACTTC; CDR3aa: CASSPTFSSGSYEQYF